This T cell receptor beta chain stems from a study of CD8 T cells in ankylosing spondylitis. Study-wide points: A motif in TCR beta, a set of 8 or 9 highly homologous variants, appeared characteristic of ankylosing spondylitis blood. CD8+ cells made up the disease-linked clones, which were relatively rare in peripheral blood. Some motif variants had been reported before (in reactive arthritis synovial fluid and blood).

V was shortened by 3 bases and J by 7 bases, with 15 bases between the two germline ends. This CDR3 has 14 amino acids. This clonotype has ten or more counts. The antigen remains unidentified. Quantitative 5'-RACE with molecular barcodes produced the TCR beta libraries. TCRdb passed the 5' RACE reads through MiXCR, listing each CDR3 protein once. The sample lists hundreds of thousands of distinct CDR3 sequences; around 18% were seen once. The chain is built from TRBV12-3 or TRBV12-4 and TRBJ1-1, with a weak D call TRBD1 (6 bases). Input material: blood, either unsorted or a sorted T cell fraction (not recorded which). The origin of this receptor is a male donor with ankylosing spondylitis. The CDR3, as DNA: TGTGCCAGCAGTTTCGGGGGGCGGATCGGTGAAGCTTTCTTT. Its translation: CASSFGGRIGEAFF.